This T cell receptor beta chain derives from a study of T-cell reconstitution after alpha-beta-depleted transplantation in children (dated by TCRdb to the mid-2010s). Looking at the study overall: Using TCR repertoire profiling, the study followed T-cell immune reconstitution in a quantitative way in children after TCRalphabeta/CD19-depleted allogeneic hematopoietic cell transplantation. Overall study results and their limits: The frequencies of hyperexpanded clones fell over the following months, and after one year, T-cell counts and TCRbeta diversity were mostly attributed to newly produced T cells. About two months after transplant, the apparently early recovery of alphabetaT-cell counts reportedly depended on just several hundred clones that had expanded rapidly and came from non-depleted graft cells. In some patients, high TCRbeta diversity at day 60 was attributed to recipient T cells and intrathymic progenitors that had survived conditioning.

This clonotype was observed many times. What this receptor recognizes is not known. No per-base quality is available; no much larger clone lies one base away. The intended sense of this specimen's treatment or condition label: allogeneic hematopoietic cell transplantation with graft depleted of TCRalphabeta T cells and CD19 B cells. Transplant recipients were children who received TCRalphabeta/CD19-depleted allogeneic hematopoietic cell grafts. Library construction relied on PCR. TCRdb records Illumina HiSeq 2500 as the sequencer. To normalize quantification of the TCRbeta repertoire, the TCR libraries were built with molecular barcoding that relied on unique molecular identifiers. TCRdb took the public reads, trimmed them with fastp at Q25, ran MiXCR for clone calling and kept in-frame beta chains. Duplicate CDR3 protein sequences are folded into a single record with the most common DNA and genes. The sample contains about 200,000 distinct CDR3 sequences, about 7% of them found a single time. The ten largest clones add up to roughly 6% of the sample.

According to the germline V gene, CDR1 reads SGDLS and CDR2 reads YYNGEE. The CDR3 spans 16 residues, from the cysteine through the phenylalanine. Only the CDR3 portion is preserved as DNA: 48 bases, with reading frame beginning at the first base. Trimming accounts for 4 bases at V and 4 bases at J, while the number of junction bases matched to no gene is 8. Specimen: PBMCs, collected before TCRalphabeta/CD19-depleted stem cell transplant. The chain is made from TRBV9 and TRBJ2-1, with 10 bases aligning to TRBD2. The sequence was collected from a boy aged 2-9 years with acute lymphoblastic leukemia, due to receive a stem cell transplant. The CDR3 region has the sequence CASSSPSGSVYNEQFF. DNA sequence: TGTGCCAGCAGCTCACCTAGCGGGAGTGTTTACAATGAGCAGTTCTTC.